These 24 T cell receptor beta chains were sequenced from one sample in a study of T cells in Graves' hyperthyroidism and ophthalmopathy. RNA transcripts were the template for amplifying TCR beta CDR3 regions. In the first-round RT-PCR of the TCR CDR3, the HTBI primer set was used. TCRdb called the multiplex PCR reads again in MiXCR, with one record for every CDR3 protein. This repertoire shows over 650,000 distinct CDR3 sequences, 40% to 55% found once; its top ten account for about 7.2%. Sequencing was carried out using peripheral blood or thyroid tissue (not recorded which). These receptors were taken from an adult man with Graves' disease, either hyperthyroidism or ophthalmopathy (not recorded which).

The chain uses TRBV9 and TRBJ1-3; D gene ambiguous. The CDR3 totals 17 residues. Germline CDR1 SGDLS, CDR2 YYNGEE. V was clipped by 0 bases and J by 1 base, with 14 bases between them. CDR3 DNA sequence: TGTGCCAGCAGCGTAGCTTCGAGTAAATCGTCTGGAAACACCATATATTTT. It is translated as CASSVASSKSSGNTIYF.

In its sample, this clonotype was seen a few times. The chain couples TRBV19 to TRBJ2-7; D perhaps matches TRBD2 (7 bases). V was clipped by 6 bases and J by 3 bases, with 15 bases between them. Germline V gene data show CDR1 as LNHDA and CDR2 as SQIVND (reference sequence). The CDR3 sequence is 14 residues long. Here the CDR3 reads CASRGALADYEQYF. The CDR3 coding sequence is TGTGCCAGTAGGGGGGCTCTAGCGGACTACGAGCAGTACTTC.

J is TRBJ1-1 and V is TRBV2; 7 nucleotides match TRBD1. Germline-derived CDR1 and CDR2 are SNHLY and FYNNEI. With V trimmed by 3 bases and J by 5 bases, 9 bases remained unmatched. This CDR3 region has 15 residues. The CDR3 protein is CASSELGGGYTEAFF. The CDR3 region has the DNA TGTGCCAGCAGTGAGTTAGGAGGGGGCTATACTGAAGCTTTCTTT.

As regards this clonotype: A much larger clone lies a single base off, so this may be a read error. This chain links TRBV25-1 with TRBJ2-7; 10 bases fit TRBD2. This CDR3 has 16 amino acids. Germline V gene data show CDR1 as MGHDK and CDR2 as SYGVNS. CDR3 amino acids: CASSSRSSGSLYERYF. CDR3 sequence (DNA): TGTGCCAGCAGCTCCCGTTCTAGCGGGAGCCTATACGAGCGGTACTTC.

The V and J genes are TRBV11-2 and TRBJ2-7; maybe TRBD2 (6 bases). This CDR3 comprises 15 residues. The germline V gene encodes CDR1 SGHAT and CDR2 FQNNGV. V dropped 1 base and J dropped 9 bases, with 19 bases sitting between them. The CDR3 bases are TGTGCCAGCAGCTTAGTTTCGGGGGTCTCGCGGGGGCAGTACTTC. As protein: CASSLVSGVSRGQYF.

The V gene is TRBV7-8, the J gene TRBJ2-7; D may match TRBD1 or TRBD2 (5 bases each). Germline values: CDR1 SGHVS, CDR2 FQNEAQ. V lost 5 bases and J lost 2, with 22 bases in between. This CDR3 spans 17 amino acids. The CDR3 DNA sequence: TGTGCCAGCAGCCAAGGTCCCGGGACCCAATCCACCTACGAGCAGTACTTC. It codes for CASSQGPGTQSTYEQYF.

The DNA of the CDR3 is TGTGCCATCAGCGGTGGGCTGGGGCGAGAGACCCAGTACTTC. Protein: CAISGGLGRETQYF. The rearrangement joins TRBV10-3 to TRBJ2-5, with D perhaps matching TRBD1 (5 bases). V lost 6 bases to trimming and J lost 4 bases, with 15 bases between them. Per germline, CDR1 ENHRY and CDR2 SYGVKD. The CDR3 contains 14 residues.

V usage is TRBV7-6 and J usage is TRBJ1-1; TRBD1 might be the D (6 bases). CDR1 SGHVS and CDR2 FNYEAQ come from the germline V gene. V lost 4 bases, J lost 4 bases, and 22 bases lay in between. The CDR3 length is 17 residues. In DNA, the CDR3 is TGTGCCAGCAGCTCTGGACAGCGGACAGCCTATATCACTGAAGCTTTCTTT. It codes for CASSSGQRTAYITEAFF. The whole variable domain, filled in from reference TRBV7-6 and TRBJ1-1, reads GAGVSQSPRYKVTKRGQDVALRCDPISGHVSLYWYRQALGQGPEFLTYFNYEAQQDKSGLPNDRFSAERPEGSISTLTIQRTEQRDSAMYRCASSSGQRTAYITEAFFGQGTRLTVV.

This clonotype was seen a single time. The rearrangement links TRBV11-1 to TRBJ2-7; TRBD2 agrees at 9 bases. CDR1 and CDR2 from the germline V gene are SGHAT and FQDESV (reference sequence). The trim removed 5 bases at V and 3 bases at J, leaving 8 bases unmatched. This CDR3 is 15 amino acids long. CDR3 loop: CASSRIAGALYEQYF. The CDR3 coding sequence is TGTGCCAGCAGCCGAATAGCGGGAGCCCTCTACGAGCAGTACTTC.

This clonotype was counted ten times or more. The chain uses TRBV7-9 and TRBJ1-2; D remains unclear. Germline V gene data show CDR1 as SEHNR and CDR2 as FQNEAQ (reference sequence). V was pared by 0 bases and J by 1 base, with 9 bases between. The CDR3 sequence is 15 residues long. CDR3 amino acids: CASSLAARFNYGYTF. In nucleotides, the CDR3 is TGTGCCAGCAGCTTAGCTGCCAGGTTTAACTATGGCTACACCTTC.

This clonotype occurred many times. The genes are TRBV15 and TRBJ1-4, with no clear D. V lost 8 bases and J 4 bases, leaving 11 bases between the germline ends. Looked up from germline, CDR1 is LNHNV and CDR2 is YYDKDF (reference sequence). CDR3 length: 13 amino acids. The CDR3 DNA follows: TGTGCCACCTCGCCCTGGGATAATGAAAAACTGTTTTTT. Its protein is CATSPWDNEKLFF.

This chain joins TRBV20-1 and TRBJ2-7; possibly TRBD1 or TRBD2 for D (5 bases each). Trimming stripped 4 bases from V and 2 bases from J, with 9 bases between. CDR3 length: 12 residues. Germline loops: CDR1 DFQATT, CDR2 SNEGSKA (reference sequence). CDR3: CSATQGAYEQYF. The CDR3, as DNA: TGCAGTGCTACGCAGGGAGCCTACGAGCAGTACTTC.

Ten or more counts support this clonotype. V and J are TRBV7-9 and TRBJ2-5; the D gene could be TRBD1 or TRBD2 (6 bases each). Germline V gene lookup returns CDR1 SEHNR and CDR2 FQNEAQ (reference sequence). The CDR3 runs 15 residues. Trimming shortened V by 0 bases and J by 9 bases, and 17 bases separated the two germline ends. The CDR3 DNA follows: TGTGCCAGCAGCTTAGCCGGTCCTCCAGGGGAGGCCCAGTACTTC. Encoded protein: CASSLAGPPGEAQYF.

There are a few counts of this clonotype. The chain is built from TRBV2 and TRBJ1-4; D remains unclear. In germline, CDR1 is SNHLY, CDR2 FYNNEI. The CDR3 consists of 15 residues. Between the trimmed V and J ends, which lost 6 bases and 1 base, there was a span of 12 bases. The CDR3 DNA follows: TGTGCCAGCAGGCCCTACATAGGAACTAATGAAAAACTGTTTTTT. It translates to CASRPYIGTNEKLFF.

This clonotype was detected only a few times. An end of the junction differs from the germline gene, which may be a read error. The V call is TRBV10-3, the J call TRBJ2-5, with D hard to call. This CDR3 has 14 residues. In germline, CDR1 is ENHRY, CDR2 SYGVKD. The chain's CDR3 is CASSYSGSPGTQYF. The CDR3 DNA sequence: TGTGCCAGCAGTTACTCGGGCAGCCCGGGGACCCAGTACTTC.

This sequence joins TRBV20-1 and TRBJ2-7; no clear D. Germline assignment: CDR1 DFQATT and CDR2 SNEGSKA (reference sequence). The CDR3 runs to 12 residues. The V gene lost 6 bases and the J gene lost 4 bases, with 13 bases spanning the gap. The chain's CDR3 is CSAKRQGYEQYF. The CDR3 DNA follows: TGCAGTGCCAAACGCCAAGGGTACGAGCAGTACTTC.

The V and J genes are TRBV7-8 and TRBJ1-1; tentative D call: TRBD1 (5 bases). The CDR3 is made up of 12 amino acids. Germline V gene lookup returns CDR1 SGHVS and CDR2 FQNEAQ. The germline V and J ends were trimmed by 6 bases and 6 bases, with 11 bases remaining between them. The CDR3: CASSATGAEAFF. The DNA for the CDR3 is TGTGCCAGCAGTGCGACGGGGGCTGAAGCTTTCTTT.

The chain joins TRBV10-3 to TRBJ2-5; D might be TRBD1 (6 bases). The CDR3 covers 16 residues. The ends were cut back, 2 bases at V and 5 bases at J, with 18 bases in the middle. Germline values: CDR1 ENHRY, CDR2 SYGVKD. The CDR3 sequence is CAISERGGGVGETQYF. CDR3 DNA sequence: TGTGCCATCAGTGAGCGTGGTGGGGGCGTCGGGGAGACCCAGTACTTC.

This chain joins TRBV11-2 and TRBJ1-2; D ambiguous. This CDR3 is 13 amino acids long. Germline V gene data show CDR1 as SGHAT and CDR2 as FQNNGV. V was cut by 0 bases and J by 9 bases, with 11 bases left in between. CDR3 loop: CASSLELTGSYTF. CDR3 nucleotide sequence: TGTGCCAGCAGCTTAGAACTGACGGGGAGCTACACCTTC.

V usage is TRBV29-1 and J usage is TRBJ1-4, with D possibly being TRBD1 (5 bases). Germline CDR1 SQVTM, CDR2 ANQGSEA. This CDR3 contains 13 residues. The germline V and J ends were trimmed by 4 bases and 8 bases, with 14 bases remaining between them. The chain's CDR3 is CSVGRVGVEKLFF. The DNA of the CDR3 is TGCAGCGTTGGACGGGTAGGGGTCGAAAAACTGTTTTTT.

Only a few counts were recorded for this clonotype. This sequence joins TRBV5-1 and TRBJ2-2; TRBD1 agrees at 7 bases. Germline loops: CDR1 SGHRS, CDR2 YFSETQ. With 0 bases clipped from V and 3 bases from J, the junction kept 2 bases outside the gene matches. The CDR3 consists of 15 residues. CDR3 bases: TGCGCCAGCAGCTTGGAGGGGGCTCACACCGGGGAGCTGTTTTTT. Translation: CASSLEGAHTGELFF. Filled out from reference TRBV5-1 and TRBJ2-2, the complete variable domain reads KAGVTQTPRYLIKTRGQQVTLSCSPISGHRSVSWYQQTPGQGLQFLFEYFSETQRNKGNFPGRFSGRQFSNSRSEMNVSTLELGDSALYLCASSLEGAHTGELFFGEGSRLTVL.

V and J are TRBV7-9 and TRBJ2-7; 9 nucleotides agree with TRBD2. This CDR3 region has 16 residues. CDR1 and CDR2 (germline): SEHNR, FQNEAQ (reference sequence). V lost 7 bases to trimming and J lost 2 bases; unmatched junction nucleotides: 12. CDR3 DNA sequence: TGTGCCAGCACCTCCGGGGCTAGCGGGATGGCCTACGAGCAGTACTTC. Residues: CASTSGASGMAYEQYF.

This clonotype showed up many times. This sequence joins TRBV2 and TRBJ1-2, with 8 bases identical to TRBD1. Germline V lookup: CDR1 SNHLY, CDR2 FYNNEI. This CDR3 has 12 residues. With 7 bases clipped from V and 8 bases from J, the junction kept 6 bases outside the gene matches. CDR3 sequence (DNA): TGTGCCAGCACCCACAGGGGGGACGGCTACACCTTC. Translation: CASTHRGDGYTF.

The chain carries TRBV7-9 and TRBJ2-7; the D is unclear. CDR1 is SEHNR, CDR2 FQNEAQ, per germline (reference sequence). V was pared by 5 bases and J by 4 bases, with 15 bases between. The CDR3 is 14 amino acids. The DNA of the CDR3 is TGTGCCAGCAGCCCCCGGCCAGGCCAATACGAGCAGTACTTC. Translated, it gives CASSPRPGQYEQYF. The full variable domain, completed using reference TRBV7-9 and TRBJ2-7, is DTGVSQNPRHKITKRGQNVTFRCDPISEHNRLYWYRQTLGQGPEFLTYFQNEAQLEKSRLLSDRFSAERPKGSFSTLEIQRTEQGDSAMYLCASSPRPGQYEQYFGPGTRLTVT.